Below, 31 T cell receptor beta chains from the same sample are listed, as sequenced in a study of post-analysis software for immune sequencing data (dated by TCRdb to the mid-2010s). The method behind the library was PCR. Sequencer: Illumina HiSeq 2500. To reduce PCR and sequencing biases, unique molecular identifiers were incorporated into the TCR beta cDNA libraries. TCRdb took the public reads, trimmed them with fastp at Q25, ran MiXCR for clone calling and kept in-frame beta chains. When rows share a CDR3 protein, they turn into one entry using the most common DNA and genes. For this sample the table gives 400,000 to 500,000 distinct CDR3 sequences, of which over 30% were detected only once. The ten largest clonotypes hold less than 8% of the sample. What the study reported, not specific to this receptor: Four or five TRBV segments, including TRBV5-6, TRBV5-1 and TRBV20-1, were significantly more frequent in patients than controls.

No cognate antigen is known for these TCRs. The sequencing input was blood. The receptor set was obtained from a girl aged 2-15 years with multiple sclerosis.

The chain joins TRBV20-1 to TRBJ1-2; D remains ambiguous. Trimming took 3 bases from V and 5 from J, leaving 16 bases between them. The CDR3 length is 14 residues. Looked up from germline, CDR1 is DFQATT and CDR2 is SNEGSKA (reference sequence). The CDR3 loop is CSASREGIRYGYTF. The CDR3 nucleotides read TGCAGTGCTAGTCGAGAAGGAATTCGGTATGGCTACACCTTC.

This clonotype showed up many times. The chain joins TRBV6-5 to TRBJ2-7; TRBD1 matches 7 bases. The CDR3 loop spans 14 amino acids. Germline V lookup: CDR1 MNHEY, CDR2 SVGAGI. J was trimmed by 6 bases and V by 6 bases; bases with no gene match: 11. This CDR3 reads CASSIDRAAGEQYF. For the CDR3, the DNA is TGTGCCAGCAGCATAGACAGGGCCGCTGGCGAGCAGTACTTC.

This rearrangement joins TRBV7-9 to TRBJ2-1; 11 nucleotides line up with TRBD2. V trimming: 5 bases; J trimming: 8 bases; junction bases outside the gene matches: 8. The germline CDR1 and CDR2 sequences are SEHNR and FQNEAQ (reference sequence). The CDR3 covers 15 residues. The CDR3 region has the DNA TGTGCCAGCAGCCTCACTAGCGGGAGTATAGATGAGCAGTTCTTC. This gives the protein CASSLTSGSIDEQFF.

The J gene is TRBJ2-6, the V gene TRBV5-1, with TRBD1 matching over 7 bases. The CDR3 runs 17 residues. The V and J ends lost 7 bases and 0 bases, in that order; junction bases with no gene match: 10. Germline loops: CDR1 SGHRS, CDR2 YFSETQ. Here the CDR3 DNA reads TGCGCCAGCGGGGACAGAGTTTCTAGCTCTGGGGCCAACGTCCTGACTTTC. Encoded protein: CASGDRVSSSGANVLTF.

The sample holds a few counts of this clonotype. J is TRBJ1-5 and V is TRBV20-1; perhaps TRBD1 as D (6 bases). Trimming left V 2 bases short and J 0 bases short, with 17 bases between. Germline V lookup: CDR1 DFQATT, CDR2 SNEGSKA (reference sequence). The CDR3 runs to 17 residues. The chain's CDR3 is CSARRVTGPYSNQPQHF. CDR3 DNA: TGCAGTGCTAGAAGGGTCACAGGGCCCTATAGCAATCAGCCCCAGCATTTT.

The rearrangement uses TRBV7-3 and TRBJ1-1; TRBD1 aligns across 7 bases. The germline V gene encodes CDR1 SGHTA and CDR2 FQGTGA. This CDR3 contains 15 residues. V lost 5 bases, J lost 6 bases, and 12 bases stayed unmatched. The CDR3 here is CASSPRSAGGSEAFF. CDR3 bases: TGTGCCAGCAGCCCACGTTCGGCAGGGGGTTCTGAAGCTTTCTTT.

This clonotype was seen only a few times. The gene calls are TRBV3-1 and TRBJ2-5; the match to TRBD1 covers 12 bases. CDR3 length: 16 residues. Germline V lookup: CDR1 LGHDT, CDR2 YNNKEL (reference sequence). With 4 bases clipped from V and 5 bases from J, the junction kept 8 bases outside the gene matches. The CDR3 coding sequence is TGTGCCAGCAGCCCCTACCGGGACAGGGGGCAGGAGACCCAGTACTTC. Translating it yields CASSPYRDRGQETQYF.

This clonotype occurred once. The chain employs TRBV7-9 and TRBJ2-4, with 9 nucleotides matching TRBD2. CDR1 is SEHNR, CDR2 FQNEAQ, per germline (reference sequence). The length of the CDR3 is 15 residues. Trimming removed 2 bases from V and 6 bases from J; junction bases left unmatched: 5. The CDR3 spells CASSLMAGGVNIQYF. CDR3 nucleotides: TGTGCCAGCAGCTTAATGGCGGGAGGGGTAAACATTCAGTACTTC.

The V call is TRBV12-3 or TRBV12-4, the J call TRBJ1-2; no clear D. CDR3 length equals 13 residues. The germline V and J ends were trimmed by 6 bases and 6 bases, with 14 bases remaining between them. DNA of the CDR3: TGTGCCAGCAGGCCATCCGAGGCTGATGGCTACACCTTC. It is translated as CASRPSEADGYTF.

The rearrangement links TRBV3-1 to TRBJ1-2; D is uncertain. Trimming cost V 6 bases and J 3 bases, with 11 bases left between them. This CDR3 is 13 amino acids long. Germline V CDR1 and CDR2: LGHDT, YNNKEL (reference sequence). As DNA, the CDR3 is TGTGCCAGCAGGAGGGTAGACGACTATGGCTACACCTTC. Its translation is CASRRVDDYGYTF. The whole variable domain, filled in from reference TRBV3-1 and TRBJ1-2, reads DTAVSQTPKYLVTQMGNDKSIKCEQNLGHDTMYWYKQDSKKFLKIMFSYNNKELIINETVPNRFSPKSPDKAHLNLHINSLELGDSAVYFCASRRVDDYGYTFGSGTRLTVV.

The chain joins TRBV7-2 to TRBJ2-1; D not certain. Trimming shortened V by 1 base and J by 7 bases, and 11 bases separated the two germline ends. The V gene's germline CDR1 is SGHTA and CDR2 FQGNSA. CDR3 length equals 14 residues. In DNA, the CDR3 is TGTGCCAGCAGCTTAGGTCCTTATATGAATGAGCAGTTCTTC. Residues: CASSLGPYMNEQFF. The full variable domain, rest sourced from reference TRBV7-2 and TRBJ2-1, is GAGVSQSPSNKVTEKGKDVELRCDPISGHTALYWYRQSLGQGLEFLIYFQGNSAPDKSGLPSDRFSAERTGGSVSTLTIQRTQQEDSAVYLCASSLGPYMNEQFFGPGTRLTVL.

This clonotype was counted only a few times. V and J are TRBV10-3 and TRBJ2-7, with TRBD1 matching 7 bases. The CDR3 is 13 residues long. The germline gives CDR1 ENHRY, CDR2 SYGVKD. V was pared by 10 bases and J by 4 bases, with 10 bases of the junction left unmatched. The CDR3 bases are TGTGCCACCCAGACAGGGCTGGGTTACGAGCAGTACTTC. Translating gives CATQTGLGYEQYF.

The V gene is TRBV9, the J gene TRBJ1-1; D is uncertain. V lost 2 bases and J 3 bases, leaving 8 bases between the germline ends. Germline CDR1 and CDR2: SGDLS and YYNGEE. This CDR3 is 13 amino acids long. This CDR3 is CASSVTVDTEAFF. DNA of the CDR3: TGTGCCAGCAGCGTTACAGTGGACACTGAAGCTTTCTTT.

J is TRBJ2-1 and V is TRBV7-3; 11 positions agree with TRBD1. This CDR3 region has 16 residues. From germline, CDR1 is SGHTA and CDR2 FQGTGA. V was clipped by 3 bases and J by 6 bases; unmatched bases: 7. CDR3: CASSFGVGQGANEQFF. CDR3 DNA sequence: TGTGCCAGCAGCTTCGGGGTAGGACAGGGGGCCAATGAGCAGTTCTTC.

This clonotype was picked up a small number of times. The chain links TRBV7-2 to TRBJ1-2; D remains ambiguous. Germline V gives CDR1 SGHTA, CDR2 FQGNSA. The V gene lost 5 bases and the J gene lost 8 bases, with 15 bases spanning the gap. The CDR3 is 13 residues long. The CDR3 spells CASSEALRTGYTF. The CDR3 DNA reads as TGTGCCAGCAGCGAGGCGTTAAGAACCGGCTACACCTTC. Filled out from reference TRBV7-2 and TRBJ1-2, the complete variable domain reads GAGVSQSPSNKVTEKGKDVELRCDPISGHTALYWYRQSLGQGLEFLIYFQGNSAPDKSGLPSDRFSAERTGGSVSTLTIQRTQQEDSAVYLCASSEALRTGYTFGSGTRLTVV.

This clonotype was counted only a few times. At one of its ends the junction is not consistent with the germline gene, which may arise from a read error. J is TRBJ2-1 and V is TRBV20-1; 8 bases are a match to TRBD1. Germline V gene lookup returns CDR1 DFQATT and CDR2 SNEGSKA (reference sequence). The CDR3 is 16 amino acids. CDR3 amino acids: CSASHRGARSCNEQFF. The CDR3 region has the DNA TGCAGTGCTAGTCACAGGGGGGCCCGCTCCTGCAATGAGCAGTTCTTC.

This chain joins TRBV20-1 and TRBJ2-1; D is unclear. The length of the CDR3 is 13 residues. Germline V CDR1 and CDR2: DFQATT, SNEGSKA (reference sequence). The V gene lost 6 bases and the J gene lost 6 bases, with 15 bases spanning the gap. CDR3 sequence (DNA): TGCAGTGCACGGCTACGATGGGTCAATGAGCAGTTCTTC. This translates into CSARLRWVNEQFF.

This chain connects TRBV6-2 or TRBV6-3 to TRBJ2-1; either TRBD1 or TRBD2 may supply D (6 bases each). The J call may be incorrect, as the DNA end agrees better with TRBJ2-7. Germline CDR1 MNHEY, CDR2 SVGEGT. The CDR3 totals 13 residues. CDR3 sequence reads: CATSRGGLYEQYF. Written as DNA, the CDR3 is TGTGCCACTTCGAGAGGGGGGCTCTACGAGCAGTACTTC.

This clonotype was seen more than once but under ten times. The chain recombines TRBV6-5 with TRBJ2-2, with TRBD2 matching over 9 bases. In germline, CDR1 is MNHEY, CDR2 SVGAGI. The V gene end was trimmed by 6 bases and the J gene end by 4 bases; junction bases not matched to a gene: 9. CDR3 length: 16 amino acids. DNA of the CDR3: TGTGCCAGCAGGCATCTAGCGGGGCAGGGCACCGGGGAGCTGTTTTTT. Encoded protein: CASRHLAGQGTGELFF.

In this sample, this clonotype turned up a few times. The chain recombines TRBV29-1 with TRBJ2-1, with 7 bases that match TRBD2. CDR1 is SQVTM and CDR2 is ANQGSEA in the germline V gene. This CDR3 is 15 amino acids long. V lost 3 bases, J lost 5 bases, and 10 bases stayed unmatched. The CDR3 DNA follows: TGCAGCGTTGAGCTTACGGGAGGAGCTCACAATGAGCAGTTCTTC. Residues: CSVELTGGAHNEQFF.

This chain uses TRBV5-1 with TRBJ2-1; possibly TRBD2 for D (5 bases). The CDR3 has 17 residues. Germline CDR1 is SGHRS and CDR2 is YFSETQ. Trimming cost V 1 base and J 7 bases, with 21 bases left between them. The CDR3 protein is CASSLILSGPGNNEQFF. As DNA, the CDR3 is TGCGCCAGCAGCTTGATTTTGTCGGGTCCCGGGAATAATGAGCAGTTCTTC.

This clonotype was found a few times. This rearrangement joins TRBV4-3 to TRBJ1-5, with a possible D match to TRBD1 (6 bases). The germline V gene encodes CDR1 LGHNA and CDR2 YSLEER. This CDR3 is built from 17 residues. V was cut by 1 base and J by 3 bases, with 16 bases left in between. CDR3 region: CASSQVWAGAINQPQHF. CDR3 DNA sequence: TGCGCCAGCAGCCAAGTTTGGGCAGGGGCAATCAATCAGCCCCAGCATTTT.

The chain combines TRBV6-6 with TRBJ1-4; D unresolved. The CDR3 covers 14 residues. Per the germline V gene, CDR1 is MNHNY and CDR2 is SVGAGI (reference sequence). Between the trimmed V and J ends, which lost 7 bases and 8 bases, there was a span of 17 bases. The CDR3 region is CASTEVARGEKLFF. The DNA for the CDR3 is TGTGCCAGCACGGAGGTGGCGCGAGGGGAAAAACTGTTTTTT.

The rearrangement links TRBV3-1 to TRBJ2-1, with D perhaps TRBD2 (5 bases). Germline CDR1 and CDR2: LGHDT and YNNKEL (reference sequence). The CDR3 length is 14 residues. Trimming stripped 2 bases from V and 5 bases from J, with 10 bases between. CDR3 residues: CASSQIGKHNEQFF. The DNA of the CDR3 is TGTGCCAGCAGCCAAATCGGGAAGCACAATGAGCAGTTCTTC.

The gene calls are TRBV3-1 and TRBJ1-1, with 12 bases that match TRBD1. Trimming cost V 3 bases and J 6 bases; bases outside gene matches: 11. Germline V gives CDR1 LGHDT, CDR2 YNNKEL (reference sequence). The CDR3 loop spans 17 amino acids. The CDR3 spells CASSHPGQGAGVAEAFF. The CDR3, as DNA: TGTGCCAGCAGCCACCCGGGACAGGGGGCGGGGGTGGCTGAAGCTTTCTTT.

This clonotype was seen more than once but under ten times. The chain couples TRBV10-3 to TRBJ2-3; TRBD2 aligns across 7 bases. V lost 0 bases, J lost 3 bases, and 6 bases stayed unmatched. Germline CDR1 and CDR2: ENHRY and SYGVKD. This CDR3 is 16 amino acids long. CDR3 nucleotide sequence: TGTGCCATCAGTGAGTCCGCTTTCGGGGGGACAGATACGCAGTATTTT. Its translation is CAISESAFGGTDTQYF.

The gene calls are TRBV11-2 and TRBJ2-1; possible D gene TRBD1, 5 bases. This CDR3 contains 15 residues. Trimming removed 2 bases from V and 4 bases from J, with 12 bases in between. Germline values: CDR1 SGHAT, CDR2 FQNNGV. The CDR3 reads CASSLFGAGYNEQFF. CDR3 DNA: TGTGCCAGCAGCTTATTTGGTGCAGGGTACAATGAGCAGTTCTTC. Complete variable domain (other parts from reference TRBV11-2 and TRBJ2-1): EAGVAQSPRYKIIEKRQSVAFWCNPISGHATLYWYQQILGQGPKLLIQFQNNGVVDDSQLPKDRFSAERLKGVDSTLKIQPAKLEDSAVYLCASSLFGAGYNEQFFGPGTRLTVL.

This clonotype was counted a few times. A much more abundant neighbour one base away suggests this may be a read error. The chain recombines TRBV6-2 or TRBV6-3 with TRBJ2-5, with TRBD1 identical over 8 bases. V dropped 5 bases and J dropped 6; count of bases not matched to a gene: 2. The CDR3 has 12 amino acids. Germline CDR1 and CDR2: MNHEY and SVGEGT. The CDR3 nucleotides are TGTGCCAGCAGTGGACAGGGAAAGACCCAGTACTTC. Amino acids: CASSGQGKTQYF.

This clonotype was seen only a few times. This chain links TRBV29-1 with TRBJ2-1, with 14 nucleotides matching TRBD2. CDR3 length: 14 residues. Trimming took 7 bases from V and 8 from J; bases not matched to a gene: 7. The germline V gene has CDR1 SQVTM and CDR2 ANQGSEA. This chain's CDR3 is CSARLAGGPYEQFF. For the CDR3, the DNA is TGCAGCGCCAGACTAGCGGGAGGGCCCTATGAGCAGTTCTTC.

Comment on this clonotype: Just one base apart from a much larger clone, this may be a read error. The chain employs TRBV5-6 and TRBJ2-1; D perhaps matches TRBD1 (7 bases). CDR1 and CDR2 (germline): SGHDT, YYEEEE. With 5 bases removed from V and 8 bases from J, the gap between germline ends came to 20 bases. The CDR3 covers 15 residues. This chain's CDR3 is CASRRTGEAGDEQFF. The CDR3, as DNA: TGTGCCAGCAGGCGCACAGGGGAGGCAGGAGATGAGCAGTTCTTC. Using reference TRBV5-6 and TRBJ2-1 for the parts outside the CDR3, the full variable domain is DAGVTQSPTHLIKTRGQQVTLRCSPKSGHDTVSWYQQALGQGPQFIFQYYEEEERQRGNFPDRFSGHQFPNYSSELNVNALLLGDSALYLCASRRTGEAGDEQFFGPGTRLTVL.

This clonotype was seen ten or more times. The chain uses TRBV5-1 and TRBJ2-1; possible D gene TRBD2, 6 bases. This CDR3 comprises 16 residues. V was trimmed by 0 bases and J by 4 bases, leaving 14 bases between them. The germline CDR1 and CDR2 sequences are SGHRS and YFSETQ. CDR3 residues: CASSLGAGLSYNEQFF. For the CDR3, the DNA is TGCGCCAGCAGCTTGGGGGCAGGACTATCTTACAATGAGCAGTTCTTC.